This T cell receptor (beta chain) was identified in a study of PD-L1 blockade in urothelial cancer. About the research overall: The year 2014 saw patients start atezolizumab, 1,200 mg intravenously every 3 weeks.

Germline values: CDR1 MNHEY, CDR2 SMNVEV (reference sequence). Trimming removed 2 bases at V and 1 base at J, with 11 bases between. The CDR3 length is 15 residues. Produced via immunoSEQ multiplex PCR; TCRdb's table is partial and in-frame only. The sample consists of about 56,000 clones, roughly 86% of them appearing once. This receptor was taken from a man aged 50-59 years with urothelial cancer. The rearrangement joins TRBV27 to TRBJ2-5; tentative D call: TRBD2 (7 bases). The sequencing here drew on PBMCs, taken around atezolizumab (anti-PD-L1) treatment. The CDR3 loop reads CASSLGGAGQETQYF. CDR3 sequence (DNA): TGTGCCAGCAGTTTAGGGGGGGCGGGCCAAGAGACCCAGTACTTC.